This T cell receptor beta chain emerged from a study of graft-versus-host responses after intestinal transplantation (dated by TCRdb to about 2021). General notes on the study: Recipients received multivisceral, liver-intestinal, or isolated intestinal transplants. Every recipient was given anti-thymocyte globulin induction, followed by approximately 3 years of maintenance tacrolimus and steroids. After intestinal transplantation, graft-versus-host and host-versus-graft alloreactive T cell clones in the graft, circulation and bone marrow were tracked using bulk TCR-beta CDR3 sequencing. To identify alloreactive clones, pre-transplant mixed lymphocyte reaction products were sequenced and compared with unstimulated pre-transplant donor and recipient T cells. A cohort of 24 intestinal transplant recipients, including one retransplant, was enrolled, and 3 patients lacking pretransplant specimens were excluded. Donor T cell macrochimerism was defined as a peak of at least 4% donor T cells among recipient peripheral blood mononuclear cells. Rather than being sequenced by the commercial service, samples from a few later patients were sequenced in-house on an Illumina MiSeq and processed with MiXCR. Study-wide findings and limitations: High GvH to HvG T cell clonal ratios were observed in the allografts of patients with donor T cell macrochimerism. Early after transplant, peak levels of circulating GvH clones were associated with declines in HvG clones. The conclusions were limited by the relatively low number and heterogeneity of the intestinal transplant patients. GvH clones were found in recipient bone marrow, and some of the GvH clones appeared earlier in ileal mucosa or blood, which is consistent with an intestinal mucosal origin.

Notes on this clone: This receptor's antigen is unknown. It has no much larger one-base neighbor in the sample; base qualities were not kept.

The library was made by the immunoSEQ multiplex PCR assay. For most patients, genomic DNA was isolated with the Qiagen DNeasy Blood and Tissue Kit and shipped frozen to Adaptive Biotechnologies for TCR sequencing. Adaptive Biotechnologies carried out high-throughput TCR-beta CDR3 sequencing of genomic DNA for most patients. The study's own analysis went as follows. Adaptive's ImmunoSEQ software was the source of the TCR sequencing data for fewer than 20 patients, while a few other patients were processed with MiXCR and VDJtools. To correct CD4 versus CD8 sorting errors, sequences present in both subsets at a frequency ratio below 5:1 were removed. CDR3 nucleotide sequences shared by donor and recipient were removed because the origin of these sequences could not be assigned. At least 2-fold expansion over unstimulated cells and a minimum CFSE-low frequency of 0.002% (template counts) or 0.001% (read counts) were required for clones to be classified as alloreactive. Mappable clones were those detected in sequenced pre-transplant spleen, lymph node, or MLR CFSE-low populations of the donor or recipient. Cumulative frequency of alloreactive clones was calculated as a percentage of all sequences weighted by copy number. This immuneACCESS table, as held by TCRdb, lists in-frame sequences with V and J called but not all clones. Of the missing ones, under half trace to an unresolved V gene in checked studies; the others have no known cause. D and trimming come from the DNA, and the V and J calls and clone size come from that table. In this sample the table shows roughly 120,000 clones, approximately 95% of which occur a single time. Of the sample, 2.5% to 3.5% falls within the top ten clones.

In the paper's terms, the time point label means: cells obtained before transplantation from donor or recipient. CD3+CD4+ and CD3+CD8+ populations were FACS-sorted from unstimulated pre-transplant donor and recipient cells taken from spleen or lymph nodes. This material consisted of unstimulated CD8+ T cells sorted from spleen or lymph node cells, taken before intestinal transplant. This clonotype originated in a human donor who received an intestinal transplant.

The CDR3 region reads CASSLGSDTDTQYF. The DNA sequence is TGTGCCAGCAGCTTAGGCTCAGACACAGATACGCAGTATTTT. This sequence uses TRBV7-3 and TRBJ2-3; no confident D gene assignment can be made. V gives up 2 bases and J gives up 2 bases, and the segment between their germline ends measures 8 bases. The CDR3 measures 14 amino acids from cysteine to phenylalanine. The DNA shown is the 42-base CDR3, in frame from base 1. The germline V gene provides CDR1 SGHTA and CDR2 FQGTGA. The full variable domain, completed from the reference TRBV7-3 and TRBJ2-3 proteins outside the CDR3, reads GAGVSQTPSNKVTEKGKYVELRCDPISGHTALYWYRQSLGQGPEFLIYFQGTGAADDSGLPNDRFFAVRPEGSVSTLKIQRTERGDSAVYLCASSLGSDTDTQYFGPGTRLTVL.